The text below deals with one T cell receptor (beta chain). Its antigen is not yet known. Base qualities are not at hand, and no much larger clone is one base apart. The library relied on the immunoSEQ multiplex PCR assay. For the multiplex PCR, a mixture combining 60 forward primers for TCR Vbeta segments and 13 reverse primers for TCR Jbeta segments was used. The CDR3 region of rearranged TCR beta genes was amplified from genomic DNA by a multiplex PCR assay. The amplified TCR beta libraries were sequenced on the Illumina HiSeq System as 87-base-pair reads. Concerning the study's data processing: A later analysis counted approximately 84 million unique TCR beta chains across the 550 to 800 repertoires, and some 11 million of these chains were shared by at least two donors. A nearest-neighbor algorithm error-corrected the raw reads and collapsed the reads into unique sequences, merging closely related sequences to remove PCR and sequencing errors. To assign V, D and J gene segments, CDR3 sequences were aligned to IMGT reference sequences. For a sequence to be retained, at least a six-nucleotide match to both a V gene segment and a J gene segment was required. Rearrangements were classified as productive when the CDR3 lacked stop codons and remained in frame with V and J, and all other rearrangements were classified as non-productive. Following IMGT convention, CDR3 was defined as the stretch from the second conserved V-encoded cysteine up to the conserved J-encoded phenylalanine. The earlier analysis of about 530 of the donors excluded any sequence lacking an unambiguous match to a single V gene segment. In an earlier analysis of 587 of the donors, V segments were called functional above 56.7% productive rearrangements and were called segregating when the between-donor standard deviation exceeded 5%. A statistical classification framework was built to diagnose cytomegalovirus status from the catalog of TCR beta chain sequences. A later analysis assigned V and J genes by comparing TCR nucleotide sequences with IMGT/GENE-DB human TR gene sequences. A later analysis assigned CDR3 sequences and most-parsimonious VDJ recombination scenarios with the TCRdist pipeline. In a later analysis, each TCR beta chain was defined by its CDR3 amino acid sequence together with its V-gene family, and reads lacking a unique V-gene family were excluded. In a later analysis, 500 to 700 highly shared, low-generation-probability nucleotide sequences were removed to address suspected cross-contamination and a sequencing artifact. In a later analysis, a clonal expansion index for each public chain was calculated from normalized within-repertoire ranks of inferred template counts. In a later analysis, generation probabilities were computed using a VDJ recombination model fitted to out-of-frame rearrangements, and the results were checked against IGoR. In a later analysis, hypergeometric tests were used to score TCR-TCR, TCR-HLA and TCR-CMV co-occurrence, with a repertoire-size bias correction applied to TCR pairs. To estimate false discovery rates, a later analysis permuted the HLA or CMV assignments 20 times. A later analysis grouped co-occurring TCRs with DBSCAN, adding TCRdist sequence similarity when clustering within HLA-allele-positive subsets. Co-occurrence clustering excluded repertoires with fewer than 30,000 or more than 120,000 public chains, plus five with anomalous nucleotide sharing. Not all clones reach the TCRdb copy of this immuneACCESS table, which keeps in-frame sequences only. Checked studies attribute under half of the gap to unresolved V genes and leave the rest unexplained. V and J calls and clone size come straight from that table; D and trimming were deduced from the DNA. Present in this sample are some 160,000 clones, roughly 85% of which were seen just once. The ten largest clones take up 0.69% of the sample.

The cohort was made up of roughly 670 healthy bone marrow donors. At the time of sampling, every cohort member was nominally healthy, though immune exposures that went unrecorded were likely present. The donor tested CMV seronegative, placing the donor among the approximately 360 seronegative members of the cohort. Every donor gave a peripheral blood sample, and the peripheral blood mononuclear cells from that sample were used for TCR beta sequencing. The Qiagen DNeasy Blood Extraction Kit was used to extract genomic DNA from the blood cell samples. The data were obtained in a study of cytomegalovirus exposure and HLA in healthy donors (dated by TCRdb to 2017 to 2019). About the full investigation: In an earlier analysis of approximately 640 of the donors, roughly 300 Gb of sequence data and 117 million unique TCR beta sequences from roughly 200 million T cells were reported. Donor age, sex, ethnicity and CMV serostatus were compiled alongside the repertoire data. To study patterns of TCR occurrence, a later analysis re-analyzed previously published TCR beta repertoires from 666 donors and added high-resolution HLA genotyping. An early release that covered around 590 HLA-typed donors contained 300 to 350 gigabases of sequencing data and tens of millions of unique TCR sequences. In addition to the first cohort of roughly 670 subjects, a separate validation cohort of about 120 different subjects was used. Of the 398 genotyped donors, approximately 80% were placed in the genetic ancestry cluster associated with self-reported Caucasian donors. All discovery cohort repertoires had been generated on a single sequencing platform. The T cell repertoires of under 750 subjects were profiled by immunosequencing and related to cytomegalovirus serostatus. Genome-wide SNP genotypes for about 65% of the 666 donors were used in a later genetic analysis, which treated that subset as a discovery cohort. On average, about 200,000 unique TCR beta nucleotide sequences were sequenced per donor among some 430 genotyped donors of the cohort, with roughly 18% of those sequences being non-productive. Roughly 5 DR-DQ haplotypes were treated as single units for association and clustering because of strong linkage in the cohort. The study combined high-throughput TCR immunosequencing, statistical association of individual TCRs with disease status, and machine learning to predict cytomegalovirus infection status. In an earlier analysis of 550 to 700 of the donors, high-throughput TCR beta sequencing was used to judge whether each TCR beta V gene segment behaved as functional or pseudogenic. HLA typing covered class I and class II loci at four-digit resolution. Typing coverage differed by locus: A, B, C, DRB1 and DQB1 were typed in roughly 620-630 donors, DQA1 in 500 to 550, DPA1 in 600 to 610, and DPB1 in just under 490. The study was designed to test whether signatures of past pathogen exposure could be identified by cataloging public T cell receptors. Rather than using new phenotypic data, the later analysis identified candidate immune exposures from TCR beta sequences and from how often those sequences occurred across donors.

The paper's findings and limits, for the study overall: The cohort was sequenced for TCR beta chains only, and without alpha or paired-chain data the features that could be detected were limited. A later analysis found that TCR association rates varied across HLA loci, with DRB1 alleles showing the most associated TCRs and HLA-C alleles the fewest. In both the original and validation cohorts, the classifier was reported to diagnose cytomegalovirus status with high specificity and sensitivity. Assigning TCR associations to individual alleles was difficult when HLA alleles, especially DR and DQ, strongly co-occurred. Correlated functional status among segregating V segments might reflect linkage disequilibrium, but an unknown experimental factor could not be ruled out. A later analysis reported that several top co-occurrence clusters appeared linked to parvovirus B19, influenza, CMV and Epstein-Barr virus. In an earlier analysis of around 600 of the donors, most TCR beta V segments were observed in productive rearrangements about 90% or about 30% of the time, broadly matching IMGT annotations. The sequencing pipeline was judged likely to have produced a cluster of highly shared sequence variants as a technical artifact. The earlier analysis of 587 of the donors excluded seventeen rarely observed V segments, including chromosome 9 orphons, because counts were too low. A later analysis found that HLA-associated TCR beta chains were more clonally expanded and had lower generation probabilities than equally common non-associated chains. Most TCR sequences were observed very rarely across donors, whereas some public TCRs were present in many individuals. In a later genetic analysis, a missense DCLRE1C variant was associated with V-gene and J-gene trimming of TCR beta chains, and the association was replicated in an independent cohort. A further reported finding was that TCR beta sequences accurately predicted the HLA-A and HLA-B alleles for most subjects in the first cohort. The authors suggested that the approach could potentially be generalized to other disease states and immunological phenotypes. In vitro tests confirmed that three of the cytomegalovirus-associated TCR beta chains recognize cytomegalovirus antigens. According to a later genetic analysis, donors in an Asian-associated ancestry cluster had fewer N-insertions in productive TCRs than the approximately 610-donor mean. Some IMGT-functional V segments, including TRBV6-2 and TRBV6-3, could not be distinguished by the 87-base-pair reads and were therefore excluded. In a later analysis, most CMV-associated TCR beta chains were found to appear HLA-restricted, with HLA associations seemingly driven largely by CMV exposure. A later analysis associated about 16,000 TCR beta sequences with specific HLA alleles at a false discovery rate of 0.05. Roughly uniform sequencing depth across donors was assumed in presence/absence analyses, although this assumption may not hold. The study listed 164 TCR beta chains as associated with cytomegalovirus. Because HLA typing was missing for some donors at each locus, association tests included only the typed subset. The only immune exposure information available for the cohort was CMV serostatus.

From the cysteine up to the phenylalanine, the CDR3 has a length of 12 residues. Of all the DNA, just the CDR3 is kept, 36 bases in frame from base 1. CDR1 and CDR2 are drawn from the germline V gene: MNHEY, SVGAGI. After removal of 6 bases from V and 6 bases from J, the junction retains 5 bases not matched to a gene. The specimen was PBMCs. This TCR was recovered from a woman in her 40s in good health and CMV-seronegative. The chain employs TRBV6-5 and TRBJ2-7; TRBD2 lines up with 7 middle nucleotides. CDR3 reads: CASSPSGGEQYF. The nucleotides are TGTGCCAGCAGCCCTTCGGGAGGCGAGCAGTACTTC.